This TCR beta chain was profiled in a study of post-analysis software for immune sequencing data. Prepared TCR beta cDNA libraries contained unique molecular identifiers. Once roughly 1 to 11 million T cells were used, hundreds of thousands of cDNA molecules resulted. TCRdb re-called the PCR reads with MiXCR, one entry per CDR3 protein. Found here are 450,000 or so distinct CDR3 sequences, roughly 45% of them singletons; the top ten hold around 10%. In the case of this clonotype: Its cognate antigen is unknown.

Study-level results: By F measure, samples from a shared preparation batch strongly co-clustered. Controls showed lower frequencies than patients for five TRBV segments, and TRBV5-6, TRBV5-1 and TRBV20-1 were among these. For normalized Chao1 diversity, multiple sclerosis patients scored significantly lower than controls did.

This CDR3 has 15 residues. V lost 4 bases and J lost 4; bases outside the gene matches: 10. The germline V gene has CDR1 SGDLS and CDR2 YYNGEE. This TCR derives from a girl under 18 with multiple sclerosis. Sample: blood. The chain combines TRBV9 with TRBJ2-5; TRBD2 matches 7 bases. CDR3 in amino acids: CASSLGPSGGETQYF. For the CDR3, the DNA is TGTGCCAGCAGCCTCGGACCTTCGGGGGGAGAGACCCAGTACTTC. The full variable domain, in which reference TRBV9 and TRBJ2-5 provide the parts outside the CDR3, is DSGVTQTPKHLITATGQRVTLRCSPRSGDLSVYWYQQSLDQGLQFLIQYYNGEERAKGNILERFSAQQFPDLHSELNLSSLELGDSALYFCASSLGPSGGETQYFGPGTRLLVL.